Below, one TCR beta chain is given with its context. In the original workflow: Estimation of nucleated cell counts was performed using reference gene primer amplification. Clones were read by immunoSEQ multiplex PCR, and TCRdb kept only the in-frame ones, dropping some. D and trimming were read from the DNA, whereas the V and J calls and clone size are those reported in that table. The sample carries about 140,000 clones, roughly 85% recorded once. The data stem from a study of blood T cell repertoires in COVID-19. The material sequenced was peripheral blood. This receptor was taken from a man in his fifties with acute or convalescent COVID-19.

CDR3 bases: TGCGCCAGCAATCCCCCCCTCAGGGGGCAGGATGAGAATGAGCAGTTCTTC. Encoded protein: CASNPPLRGQDENEQFF. This sequence joins TRBV5-1 and TRBJ2-1, with 8 bases fitting TRBD1. CDR1 is SGHRS, CDR2 YFSETQ, per germline. There are 17 residues in the CDR3. Trimming took 6 bases from V and 7 from J; bases not matched to a gene: 18.